Presented here are 25 T cell receptor beta chains from one specimen sequenced in a study of CD8+ T cells in alopecia areata. It was cDNA, reverse transcribed from extracted RNA, that served as the sequencing template. TCRdb's table, derived via immunoSEQ multiplex PCR, lists solely in-frame clones and lacks some. The data show a few hundred thousand clones, approximately 70% seen once. Treatment noted: oral pan-JAK inhibitor, 5-10 mg twice daily. The source material was CD4+ T cells sorted from blood, sampled at week 44, from a patient treated with tofacitinib. All receptors derive from a human donor with alopecia areata.

V gene TRBV9 combines with J gene TRBJ2-2; D unresolved. The CDR3 has 14 amino acids. Trimming removed 3 bases from V and 2 bases from J, with 8 bases in between. The germline gives CDR1 SGDLS, CDR2 YYNGEE. For the CDR3, the DNA is TGTGCCAGCAGCGACAGACCTAACACCGGGGAGCTGTTTTTT. This encodes CASSDRPNTGELFF.

For this clone: The same CDR3 can be traced to other DNA sequences in this sample. This sequence joins TRBV7-2 and TRBJ1-6, with unresolved D. V was shortened by 1 base and J by 7 bases, with 5 bases between the two germline ends. Germline V gives CDR1 SGHTA, CDR2 FQGNSA. CDR3 length equals 13 residues. CDR3 protein: CASSLEGNSPLHF. The CDR3 coding sequence is TGTGCCAGCAGCTTAGAAGGGAATTCACCCCTCCACTTT.

Only one count was recorded for this clone. This chain joins TRBV15 and TRBJ2-7; D perhaps matches TRBD1 (5 bases). Germline V gene lookup returns CDR1 LNHNV and CDR2 YYDKDF (reference sequence). This CDR3 has 13 amino acids. The germline V and J ends were trimmed by 0 bases and 5 bases, with 8 bases remaining between them. This CDR3 reads CATSRDQGDEQYF. The DNA of the CDR3 is TGTGCCACCAGCAGAGATCAAGGGGACGAGCAGTACTTC. Full variable domain (rest looked up from reference TRBV15 and TRBJ2-7): DAMVIQNPRYQVTQFGKPVTLSCSQTLNHNVMYWYQQKSSQAPKLLFHYYDKDFNNEADTPDNFQSRRPNTSFCFLDIRSPGLGDTAMYLCATSRDQGDEQYFGPGTRLTVT.

The chain couples TRBV5-1 to TRBJ2-3, with D perhaps TRBD1 or TRBD2 (5 bases each). Trimming stripped 6 bases from V and 2 bases from J, with 13 bases between. The CDR3 covers 14 residues. Germline CDR1 and CDR2: SGHRS and YFSETQ. CDR3: CASTSGDATDTQYF. DNA of the CDR3: TGCGCCAGCACCAGTGGGGACGCCACAGATACGCAGTATTTT.

The chain joins TRBV4-3 to TRBJ2-3; TRBD2 agrees at 10 bases. J was trimmed by 5 bases and V by 0 bases; bases with no gene match: 5. The V gene's germline CDR1 is LGHNA and CDR2 YSLEER. CDR3 length equals 16 residues. Here the CDR3 reads CASSQDGLAGVDTQYF. The CDR3 coding sequence is TGCGCCAGCAGCCAAGATGGTCTAGCGGGGGTAGATACGCAGTATTTT.

This chain uses TRBV20-1 with TRBJ1-2; D might be TRBD1 (5 bases). The CDR3 runs 11 residues. CDR1 and CDR2 from the germline V gene are DFQATT and SNEGSKA (reference sequence). The CDR3 DNA reads as TGCAGGGCCACCGGGGGAGGCGGCTACACCTTC. This gives the protein CRATGGGGYTF.

The chain joins TRBV7-8 to TRBJ2-3; D is possibly TRBD1 or TRBD2 (5 bases each). The CDR3 length is 18 residues. Trimming took 1 base from V and 0 from J, leaving 17 bases between them. CDR1 is SGHVS and CDR2 is FQNEAQ in the germline V gene. The CDR3 DNA is TGTGCCAGCAGCTTAGAGGGGTTGGGAGCGGCTAGCACAGATACGCAGTATTTT. Its protein product is CASSLEGLGAASTDTQYF.

This clone was seen a handful of times. The chain carries TRBV5-1 and TRBJ1-2, with D tentatively TRBD1 (5 bases). Trimming stripped 0 bases from V and 2 bases from J, with 14 bases between. CDR1 is SGHRS and CDR2 is YFSETQ in the germline V gene. The CDR3 has 16 residues. CDR3 sequence reads: CASSLGPGRQNYGYTF. In nucleotides, the CDR3 is TGCGCCAGCAGCTTGGGCCCGGGACGGCAAAACTATGGCTACACCTTC.

Here the CDR3 reads CASSITQGRSEKLFF. CDR3 in DNA: TGTGCCAGCAGCATTACGCAGGGAAGAAGTGAAAAACTGTTTTTT. The rearrangement joins TRBV6-5 to TRBJ1-4; tentative D call: TRBD1 (5 bases). CDR1 is MNHEY and CDR2 is SVGAGI in the germline V gene. The CDR3 runs to 15 residues. Trimming removed 6 bases at V and 7 bases at J, with 18 bases between.

V gene TRBV19 combines with J gene TRBJ2-4; D not resolved. The germline gives CDR1 LNHDA, CDR2 SQIVND (reference sequence). V lost 5 bases, J lost 8 bases, and 22 bases lay in between. The CDR3 sequence is 16 residues long. CDR3 DNA sequence: TGTGCCAGTAGTCCCGATAGTACCGGATCTCGCTACATTCAGTACTTC. It codes for CASSPDSTGSRYIQYF.

The chain has TRBV2 and TRBJ2-2; no clear D. V lost 6 bases and J lost 7, with 9 bases in between. Germline CDR1 SNHLY, CDR2 FYNNEI. The CDR3 runs to 12 residues. CDR3 residues: CASRVAVGELFF. The CDR3 coding sequence is TGTGCCAGCAGGGTAGCTGTCGGGGAGCTGTTTTTT.

Concerning this clone itself: This same CDR3 is encoded by further DNA sequences in the sample. This chain connects TRBV5-1 to TRBJ2-5, with a possible D match to TRBD2 (5 bases). The germline CDR1 and CDR2 sequences are SGHRS and YFSETQ. CDR3 size: 13 residues. V dropped 0 bases and J dropped 3 bases, with 6 bases sitting between them. As DNA, the CDR3 is TGCGCCAGCAGCTTGGGGGGAGAAGAGACCCAGTACTTC. Protein: CASSLGGEETQYF.

The V call is TRBV30, the J call TRBJ2-2, with D possibly TRBD2 on 5 matching bases. The CDR3 runs to 14 residues. V was pared by 3 bases and J by 6 bases, with 14 bases between. Germline V gene data show CDR1 as GTSNPN and CDR2 as SVGIG (reference sequence). CDR3 bases: TGTGCCTGGAGGCACACGGGGAGTGCCGGGGAGCTGTTTTTT. This gives the protein CAWRHTGSAGELFF. Based on the CDR3 plus reference TRBV30 and TRBJ2-2, the full variable domain is SQTIHQWPATLVQPVGSPLSLECTVEGTSNPNLYWYRQAAGRGLQLLFYSVGIGQISSEVPQNLSASRPQDRQFILSSKKLLLSDSGFYLCAWRHTGSAGELFFGEGSRLTVL.

V is TRBV7-9 and J is TRBJ2-7; D unresolved. The CDR3 totals 13 residues. The V and J ends lost 5 bases and 7 bases respectively, with 15 bases between them. Germline assignment: CDR1 SEHNR and CDR2 FQNEAQ (reference sequence). DNA of the CDR3: TGTGCCAGCAGCCTGCAGACGGGTAATGAGCAGTACTTC. It translates to CASSLQTGNEQYF.

The sample holds a few counts of this clone. The chain recombines TRBV29-1 with TRBJ1-1; 8 bases line up with TRBD1. V lost 6 bases, J lost 3 bases, and 6 bases stayed unmatched. The CDR3 length is 13 residues. The germline gives CDR1 SQVTM, CDR2 ANQGSEA. The CDR3 is CSVKVTGDTEAFF. For the CDR3, the DNA is TGCAGCGTGAAGGTGACAGGGGACACTGAAGCTTTCTTT.

This clone was seen only a few times. V and J are TRBV29-1 and TRBJ2-7, with D perhaps given as TRBD1 or TRBD2 (5 bases each). Trimming left V 6 bases short and J 5 bases short, with 11 bases between. This CDR3 region has 11 residues. The germline CDR1 and CDR2 sequences are SQVTM and ANQGSEA. CDR3 sequence (DNA): TGCAGCGTCCAGGGACGAAACGAGCAGTACTTC. It is translated as CSVQGRNEQYF.

J is TRBJ1-2 and V is TRBV10-3; no clear D. The CDR3 has 12 amino acids. Per the germline V gene, CDR1 is ENHRY and CDR2 is SYGVKD. The V end lost 3 bases, the J end lost 4 bases, and 6 bases lay between the germline ends. DNA for the CDR3: TGTGCCATCAGTGATGTAGTCTATGGCTACACCTTC. Protein product: CAISDVVYGYTF.

The genes are TRBV29-1 and TRBJ1-1; tentatively, D is TRBD1 (5 bases). V shed 4 bases and J shed 8 bases, with 14 bases lying between them. The CDR3 covers 12 residues. Germline values: CDR1 SQVTM, CDR2 ANQGSEA. The CDR3, as DNA: TGCAGCGTTGGCCTGGGGCCAGGGGAAGCTTTCTTT. Amino acids: CSVGLGPGEAFF. Filled out from reference TRBV29-1 and TRBJ1-1, the complete variable domain reads SAVISQKPSRDICQRGTSLTIQCQVDSQVTMMFWYRQQPGQSLTLIATANQGSEATYESGFVIDKFPISRPNLTFSTLTVSNMSPEDSSIYLCSVGLGPGEAFFGQGTRLTVV.

The chain recombines TRBV7-2 with TRBJ1-5; D is possibly TRBD1 (6 bases). CDR1 and CDR2 from the germline V gene are SGHTA and FQGNSA. Trimming removed 1 base from V and 6 bases from J, with 16 bases in between. This CDR3 is 16 amino acids long. The CDR3 region has the DNA TGTGCCAGCAGCTTAGGTAGTGCGGGGGCCGGTCAGCCCCAGCATTTT. Amino acid sequence: CASSLGSAGAGQPQHF.

The gene calls are TRBV19 and TRBJ1-1, with a weak D call TRBD1 (5 bases). Germline CDR1 is LNHDA and CDR2 is SQIVND (reference sequence). The CDR3 contains 13 residues. V was trimmed by 4 bases and J by 7 bases, leaving 13 bases between them. DNA of the CDR3: TGTGCCAGTAGTACCCAGACAGCGATTGAAGCTTTCTTT. Translated: CASSTQTAIEAFF.

This clone appeared a few times. The V call is TRBV6-5, the J call TRBJ2-5; 7 nucleotides align to TRBD1. Germline CDR1 and CDR2: MNHEY and SVGAGI. This CDR3 is 15 amino acids long. V lost 2 bases, J lost 1 base, and 4 bases stayed unmatched. The CDR3 DNA reads as TGTGCCAGCAGTTACACAACAGGGGTCCAAGAGACCCAGTACTTC. Its translation: CASSYTTGVQETQYF.

This clone was recorded only once. The chain employs TRBV27 and TRBJ2-7, with 10 bases fitting TRBD1. Germline values: CDR1 MNHEY, CDR2 SMNVEV (reference sequence). The CDR3 contains 14 residues. V lost 5 bases, J lost 2 bases, and 3 bases stayed unmatched. The CDR3 sequence: CASSRGQGAYEQYF. The CDR3 DNA reads TGTGCCAGCAGTAGAGGACAGGGGGCCTACGAGCAGTACTTC.

The chain employs TRBV6-5 and TRBJ2-2, with D perhaps matching TRBD1 (5 bases). V dropped 2 bases and J dropped 1 base, with 8 bases sitting between them. The length of the CDR3 is 15 residues. Germline V gene lookup returns CDR1 MNHEY and CDR2 SVGAGI. The CDR3 here is CASSYLGQNTGELFF. The CDR3 DNA reads as TGTGCCAGCAGTTACCTTGGACAGAACACCGGGGAGCTGTTTTTT.

To note about this clone: The same CDR3 arises from other DNA sequences in this sample as well. This chain joins TRBV30 and TRBJ1-5; 10 positions agree with TRBD1. V was pared by 0 bases and J by 4 bases, with 0 bases of the junction left unmatched. CDR1 and CDR2 (germline): GTSNPN, SVGIG (reference sequence). This CDR3 contains 14 residues. In nucleotides, the CDR3 is TGTGCCTGGAGTGTGGGACAGGGGAATCAGCCCCAGCATTTT. It translates to CAWSVGQGNQPQHF.

The chain couples TRBV11-2 to TRBJ2-1; perhaps TRBD2 as D (6 bases). The CDR3 spans 16 residues. The V gene's germline CDR1 is SGHAT and CDR2 FQNNGV. V was trimmed by 2 bases and J by 7 bases, leaving 18 bases between them. DNA for the CDR3: TGTGCCAGCAGCTTAATGGGAGGCAGGGTGGAGAATGAGCAGTTCTTC. This translates into CASSLMGGRVENEQFF.